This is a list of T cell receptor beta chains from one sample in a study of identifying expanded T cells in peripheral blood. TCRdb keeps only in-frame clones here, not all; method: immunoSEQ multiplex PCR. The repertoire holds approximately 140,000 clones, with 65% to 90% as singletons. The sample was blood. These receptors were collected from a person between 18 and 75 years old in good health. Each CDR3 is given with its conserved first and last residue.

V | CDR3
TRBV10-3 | CAISSGAHSYEQYF
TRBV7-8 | CASSVDRGPYNEQFF
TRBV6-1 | CASTPGLPQETQYF
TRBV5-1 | CASSLGRQNTEAFF
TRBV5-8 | CASSPGQDPYEQYF
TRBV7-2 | CASSFDRAQGPQHF
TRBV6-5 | CASSSQGASSYEQYF
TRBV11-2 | CASSLNRAASPLHF
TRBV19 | CASSILTPLAKNIQYF
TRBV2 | CASRRQGGTEAFF
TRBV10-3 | CAISAEVGNQPQHF
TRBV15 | CATSRVRRAGRLSYEQYF
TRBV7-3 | CASSPWASGNTGELFF
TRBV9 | CASSVVTAGVETQYF
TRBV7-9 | CASSLTGGPDEAFF
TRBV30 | CAWSQGLGGYTF
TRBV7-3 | CASSPDQMNEQFF
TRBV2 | CASSPLAGETQYF
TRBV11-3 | CASSLPFPALHF
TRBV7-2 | CASSFEAGAGTDTQYF
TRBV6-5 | CASSPRQGRDGYTF
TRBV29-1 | CSVAGLEEKLFF
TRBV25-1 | CASRATGGEKETQYF
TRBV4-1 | CASSQGPRDQETQYF
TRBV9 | CASSVGGGTNEKLFF
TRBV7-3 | CASASGTGELFF
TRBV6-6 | CASGERRGDLGNIQYF
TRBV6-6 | CASSYNGGRTDTQYF
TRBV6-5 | CASRLAGMNTGELFF
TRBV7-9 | CASRSGSGANVLTF
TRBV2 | CASSGEYNEQFF
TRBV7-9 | CASSPGRTEAFF
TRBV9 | CASSVASPTSSNEQFF
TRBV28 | CASSSLATSGAFF
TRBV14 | CASSQGVQREFETQYF
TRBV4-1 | CASSQDDRGREKLFF
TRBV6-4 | CASSRQAGYNEQFF